A single TCR beta chain is shown here with its context. The target antigen is unknown. Trimming took off 2 bases at V and 4 bases at J, with 12 bases between the two ends. Germline CDR1 and CDR2: SGHTA and FQGNSA. This CDR3 is 15 amino acids long. Sample-barcoded 5' priming and a J-beta primer mix drove a second PCR of about 7 to 12 cycles. Each cDNA molecule was tagged by a template-switch adaptor with 12 random nucleotides. Each sample yielded at least 2.5 million CDR3-containing paired-end reads. Using its own MiXCR run on the 5' RACE reads, TCRdb lists one record per CDR3 protein. The table has around 800,000 distinct CDR3 sequences, about half seen once. This sample stems from a study of blood T cells in healthy people across ages. Study conclusions and caveats: Both higher diversity and more naive CD4+ cells marked long-lived donors when set against aged donors.

Sample donors were healthy Caucasian individuals that came from Russia, aged roughly 6 to 95. The J gene is TRBJ1-5, the V gene TRBV7-2; a possible D gene is TRBD1 (5 bases). The sequenced sample was blood. This TCR was sampled from a man older than 75 in good health. The CDR3 protein is CASSLHGAGNQPQHF. As DNA, the CDR3 is TGTGCCAGCAGCTTACACGGGGCTGGGAATCAGCCCCAGCATTTT. The whole variable domain, remainder taken from reference TRBV7-2 and TRBJ1-5, is GAGVSQSPSNKVTEKGKDVELRCDPISGHTALYWYRQSLGQGLEFLIYFQGNSAPDKSGLPSDRFSAERTGGSVSTLTIQRTQQEDSAVYLCASSLHGAGNQPQHFGDGTRLSIL.